This T cell receptor beta chain was documented in a study of vaccination effects on CD4 cells after COVID-19. Background on the study: Two-dose BNT162b2 or mRNA-1273 vaccination was given to participants. Wells containing approximately 2 million PBMC each were cultured with around 10 IU/ml IL-2 and 8 to 10 ug/ml peptides. Findings and caveats of the study: Late post-vaccination, clones induced by infection and those induced by vaccine underwent marked clonal contraction.

Measured with immunoSEQ multiplex PCR; TCRdb has only the in-frame clones, and not every one. This repertoire shows tens of thousands of clones, roughly 74% found once; its top ten account for roughly 3.1%. CDR1 and CDR2 (germline): MDHEN, SYDVKM. The CDR3 is 15 residues long. Trimming took 3 bases from V and 6 from J, leaving 14 bases between them. As to this clone: Its target is not known.

Following a 10-day culture, CD4+ T cells were purified. Half-medium changes using IL-2 medium occurred on days 3 and 7. The V gene is TRBV28, the J gene TRBJ2-2; possible D gene TRBD2, 6 bases. This receptor was taken from a human donor who received a COVID-19 vaccine. The sample was CD4+ T cells from PBMCs cultured without peptide, taken before COVID-19 vaccination. CDR3 nucleotides: TGTGCCAGCAGTTTGAGCGGGTATAGGTCCGGGGAGCTGTTTTTT. Translated: CASSLSGYRSGELFF.